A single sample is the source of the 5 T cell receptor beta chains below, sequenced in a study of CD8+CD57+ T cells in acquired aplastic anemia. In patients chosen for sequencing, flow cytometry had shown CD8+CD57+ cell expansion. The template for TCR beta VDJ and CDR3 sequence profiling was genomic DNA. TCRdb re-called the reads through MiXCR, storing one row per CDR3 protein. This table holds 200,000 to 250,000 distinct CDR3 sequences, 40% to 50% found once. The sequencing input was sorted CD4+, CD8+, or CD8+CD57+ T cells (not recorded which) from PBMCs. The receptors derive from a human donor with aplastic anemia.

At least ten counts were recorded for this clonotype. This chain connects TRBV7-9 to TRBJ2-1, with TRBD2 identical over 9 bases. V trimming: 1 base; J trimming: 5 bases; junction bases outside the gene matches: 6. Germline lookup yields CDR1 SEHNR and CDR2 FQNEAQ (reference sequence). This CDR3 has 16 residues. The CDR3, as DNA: TGTGCCAGCAGCTTAGATCGGCTAGCGGGGAACAATGAGCAGTTCTTC. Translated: CASSLDRLAGNNEQFF.

CDR3 sequence: CASSLSYGQGEAFF. The CDR3 nucleotides are TGCGCCAGCAGCTTGTCATACGGACAGGGCGAAGCTTTCTTT. This chain connects TRBV5-1 to TRBJ1-1; TRBD1 aligns across 8 bases. Germline V gives CDR1 SGHRS, CDR2 YFSETQ. The CDR3 contains 14 residues. The V gene end was trimmed by 1 base and the J gene end by 8 bases; junction bases not matched to a gene: 7.

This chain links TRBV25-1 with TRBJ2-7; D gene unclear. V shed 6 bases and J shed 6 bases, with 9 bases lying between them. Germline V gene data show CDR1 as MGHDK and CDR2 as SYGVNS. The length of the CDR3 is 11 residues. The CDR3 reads CASSLVSEQYF. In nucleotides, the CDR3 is TGTGCCAGCAGCTTAGTTTCCGAGCAGTACTTC.

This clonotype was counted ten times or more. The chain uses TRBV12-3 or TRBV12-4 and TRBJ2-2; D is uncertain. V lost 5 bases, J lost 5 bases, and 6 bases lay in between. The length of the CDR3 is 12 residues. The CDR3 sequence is CASSPETGELFF. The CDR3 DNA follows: TGTGCCAGCAGTCCTGAAACCGGGGAGCTGTTTTTT.

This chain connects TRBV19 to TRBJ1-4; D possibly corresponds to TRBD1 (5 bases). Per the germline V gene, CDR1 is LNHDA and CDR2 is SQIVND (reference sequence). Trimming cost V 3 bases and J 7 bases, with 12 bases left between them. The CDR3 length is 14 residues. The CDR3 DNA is TGTGCCAGTAGTATCAGCAGGGATCGTGAAAAACTGTTTTTT. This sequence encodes CASSISRDREKLFF.